This passage covers 10 T cell receptor beta chains from one sample sequenced in a study of lymphopenia after photon versus proton radiotherapy (dated by TCRdb to the late 2010s). Libraries were made using the immunoSEQ multiplex PCR assay. As stored in TCRdb, this immuneACCESS dataset retains in-frame rearrangements with V and J assigned. A fraction of the clones does not appear; measured against another copy, unresolved V genes explain less than half of the discrepancy, and the remainder lacks a known reason. The sample table contains about 39,000 clones; only one count was recorded for roughly 90% of them. The ten largest clones represent 13% to 15% of the sample. This specimen consisted of peripheral blood, obtained from a patient treated with photon-based radiotherapy. Receptor source: a man aged 55-75 years with cholangiocarcinoma.

DNA of the CDR3: TGTGCCAGCAGTTACGCGGGGACACGCCAAGAGACCCAGTACTTC. Translated, it gives CASSYAGTRQETQYF. The chain links TRBV6-5 to TRBJ2-5, with D tentatively TRBD1 or TRBD2 (6 bases each). Germline V gene sequence: CDR1 MNHEY, CDR2 SVGAGI. The length of the CDR3 is 15 residues. Trimming took 2 bases from V and 1 from J, leaving 11 bases between them.

The sample holds a few counts of this clone. The genes are TRBV2 and TRBJ2-7, with 7 bases fitting TRBD2. CDR1 is SNHLY, CDR2 FYNNEI, per germline. The CDR3 is 14 amino acids. V trimming: 6 bases; J trimming: 7 bases; junction bases outside the gene matches: 12. CDR3 in DNA: TGTGCCAGCAGATCCGGGTGGGACTATTGGGAGCAGTACTTC. Protein: CASRSGWDYWEQYF. The full variable domain, completed using reference TRBV2 and TRBJ2-7, is EPEVTQTPSHQVTQMGQEVILRCVPISNHLYFYWYRQILGQKVEFLVSFYNNEISEKSEIFDDQFSVERPDGSNFTLKIRSTKLEDSAMYFCASRSGWDYWEQYFGPGTRLTVT.

The chain joins TRBV9 to TRBJ1-6, with D perhaps matching TRBD1 (5 bases). CDR3 length: 12 residues. Trimming left V 4 bases short and J 13 bases short, with 12 bases between. The germline V gene encodes CDR1 SGDLS and CDR2 YYNGEE. CDR3 sequence: CASSLGDDPLHF. For the CDR3, the DNA is TGTGCCAGCAGCCTGGGGGACGATCCCCTCCACTTT.

This chain links TRBV10-3 with TRBJ2-1; 9 bases align to TRBD2. The junction had 9 bases not matched to a gene; V was cut back by 4 bases and J by 2 bases. Germline V lookup: CDR1 ENHRY, CDR2 SYGVKD. The CDR3 loop spans 17 amino acids. This chain's CDR3 is CAISARGRGKTYNEQFF. The CDR3 bases are TGTGCCATCAGTGCCCGCGGGAGGGGGAAAACCTACAATGAGCAGTTCTTC.

The rearrangement joins TRBV28 to TRBJ2-1; 11 positions match TRBD1. Germline V lookup: CDR1 MDHEN, CDR2 SYDVKM. The ends lost 5 bases at V and 12 bases at J; junction bases unmatched: 21. This CDR3 region has 18 residues. The CDR3 here is CASSQRTGGGFVFEMQFF. The CDR3 DNA reads as TGTGCCAGCAGTCAGAGGACAGGGGGCGGATTTGTCTTCGAAATGCAGTTCTTC.

This chain links TRBV7-6 with TRBJ2-2, with a possible D match to TRBD2 (5 bases). CDR1 is SGHVS and CDR2 is FNYEAQ in the germline V gene. This CDR3 contains 15 residues. The V end lost 1 base, the J end lost 2 bases, and 8 bases lay between the germline ends. CDR3 amino acids: CASSLGGSNTGELFF. The CDR3 bases are TGTGCCAGCAGCTTAGGAGGGTCCAACACCGGGGAGCTGTTTTTT.

The chain has TRBV6-1 and TRBJ1-2; weak D call: TRBD1 (5 bases). The CDR3 consists of 14 residues. Germline assignment: CDR1 MNHNS and CDR2 SASEGT. The V gene lost 2 bases and the J gene lost 4 bases, with 11 bases spanning the gap. The CDR3 DNA reads TGTGCCAGCAGTGAACAGCCAGGGAGCTATGGCTACACCTTC. Translated, it gives CASSEQPGSYGYTF.

The chain is built from TRBV19 and TRBJ2-1, with TRBD2 matching 14 bases. Germline V gene sequence: CDR1 LNHDA, CDR2 SQIVND (reference sequence). V lost 5 bases and J lost 10; bases outside the gene matches: 7. The length of the CDR3 is 15 residues. For the CDR3, the DNA is TGTGCCAGTAGTCCGGGACTAGCGGGGGTCACCGAGCAGTTCTTC. Translated: CASSPGLAGVTEQFF.

V gene TRBV5-1 combines with J gene TRBJ1-2, with 10 bases aligning to TRBD1. Per the germline V gene, CDR1 is SGHRS and CDR2 is YFSETQ. Trimming took 0 bases from V and 6 from J; bases not matched to a gene: 2. This CDR3 is 14 amino acids long. The CDR3: CASSLVTGGHGYTF. The CDR3 DNA reads as TGCGCCAGCAGCTTGGTGACAGGGGGCCATGGCTACACCTTC.

The rearrangement links TRBV11-2 to TRBJ2-7; D remains ambiguous. The CDR3 is 17 residues long. The germline V gene encodes CDR1 SGHAT and CDR2 FQNNGV. V dropped 0 bases and J dropped 1 base, with 16 bases sitting between them. The CDR3 bases are TGTGCCAGCAGCTTAGATCCCGGGCCATCCTCATCCTACGAGCAGTACTTC. It is translated as CASSLDPGPSSSYEQYF.